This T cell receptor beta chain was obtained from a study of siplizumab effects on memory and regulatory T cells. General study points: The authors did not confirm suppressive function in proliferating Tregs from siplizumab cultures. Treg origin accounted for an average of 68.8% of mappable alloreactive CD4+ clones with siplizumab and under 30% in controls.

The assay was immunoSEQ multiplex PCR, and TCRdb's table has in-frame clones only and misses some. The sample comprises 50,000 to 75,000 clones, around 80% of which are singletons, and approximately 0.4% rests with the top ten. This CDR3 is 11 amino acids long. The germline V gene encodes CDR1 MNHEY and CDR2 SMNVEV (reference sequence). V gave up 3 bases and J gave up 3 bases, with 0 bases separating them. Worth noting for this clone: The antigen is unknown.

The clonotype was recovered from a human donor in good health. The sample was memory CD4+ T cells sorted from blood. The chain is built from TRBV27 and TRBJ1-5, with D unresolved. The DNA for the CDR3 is TGTGCCAGCAGTTTCAATCAGCCCCAGCATTTT. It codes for CASSFNQPQHF.